This entry lists 26 T cell receptor beta chains sequenced from one sample in a study of control samples from healthy donors and cancer patients. TCRdb's table, derived via immunoSEQ multiplex PCR, lists solely in-frame clones and lacks some. Among roughly 130,000 clones, around 90% were seen once, and the ten largest hold 2% to 2.5%. The material sequenced was blood. Receptors were obtained from a man between 18 and 29 years old in good health.

V gene TRBV10-3 combines with J gene TRBJ1-3, with D perhaps matching TRBD1 (5 bases). Trimming stripped 5 bases from V and 0 bases from J, with 11 bases between. The CDR3 is made up of 15 amino acids. Looked up from germline, CDR1 is ENHRY and CDR2 is SYGVKD. The CDR3 sequence: CAISRDPSSGNTIYF. In DNA form, the CDR3 reads TGTGCCATCAGTAGGGACCCGAGCTCTGGAAACACCATATATTTT.

The chain carries TRBV6-1 and TRBJ2-4, with 8 nucleotides matching TRBD2. The CDR3 runs 18 residues. In germline, CDR1 is MNHNS, CDR2 SASEGT. Trimming removed 0 bases from V and 1 base from J; junction bases left unmatched: 8. The CDR3: CASSEAPGGAGAKNIQYF. In DNA, the CDR3 is TGTGCCAGCAGTGAAGCGCCGGGGGGGGCAGGGGCCAAAAACATTCAGTACTTC.

CDR3 amino acids: CASSQDQGATNEKLFF. The CDR3 DNA sequence: TGCGCCAGCAGCCAAGATCAGGGGGCAACTAATGAAAAACTGTTTTTT. This rearrangement joins TRBV4-1 to TRBJ1-4, with 7 bases identical to TRBD1. With V trimmed by 0 bases and J by 0 bases, 1 base remained unmatched. Germline CDR1 reads MGHRA; CDR2 reads YSYEKL. The length of the CDR3 is 16 residues.

This clone was seen a single time. The chain carries TRBV28 and TRBJ2-1, with D possibly matching TRBD1 (6 bases). Germline V CDR1 and CDR2: MDHEN, SYDVKM. The CDR3 is 15 amino acids. Trimming removed 2 bases from V and 4 bases from J, with 12 bases in between. CDR3 bases: TGTGCCAGCAGTTTACAGGGGAACTTGTACAATGAGCAGTTCTTC. Translated, it gives CASSLQGNLYNEQFF.

The chain has TRBV11-2 and TRBJ2-5, with D tentatively TRBD1 or TRBD2 (7 bases each). The CDR3 consists of 17 residues. Germline V lookup: CDR1 SGHAT, CDR2 FQNNGV. The V gene lost 7 bases and the J gene lost 5 bases, with 26 bases spanning the gap. The CDR3 bases are TGTGCCAGCACCCCATCGAGGGAGGGGGCGGTGGGGGAGACCCAGTACTTC. This translates into CASTPSREGAVGETQYF.

The V call is TRBV5-1, the J call TRBJ2-3; D gene ambiguous. The CDR3 has 15 amino acids. CDR1 and CDR2 from the germline V gene are SGHRS and YFSETQ. V lost 0 bases and J 2 bases, leaving 10 bases between the germline ends. The chain's CDR3 is CASSLDGSLTDTQYF. CDR3 bases: TGCGCCAGCAGCTTGGATGGGTCCCTCACAGATACGCAGTATTTT.

This chain connects TRBV7-8 to TRBJ2-3; 15 bases match TRBD2. The CDR3 covers 16 residues. Germline V CDR1 and CDR2: SGHVS, FQNEAQ. After removal of 5 bases from V and 4 bases from J, the junction contained 4 bases not matched to a gene. The chain's CDR3 is CASSGRTSGGADTQYF. CDR3 bases: TGTGCCAGCAGCGGTCGGACTAGCGGGGGGGCAGATACGCAGTATTTT.

V usage is TRBV5-4 and J usage is TRBJ1-6; D might be TRBD1 (6 bases). Trimming cost V 2 bases and J 6 bases, with 9 bases left between them. This CDR3 contains 14 residues. Germline loops: CDR1 SGHNT, CDR2 YYREEE (reference sequence). The CDR3 region has the DNA TGTGCCAGCAGCTTAGACAGGAGTAATTCACCCCTCCACTTT. Protein: CASSLDRSNSPLHF.

The sample holds a few counts of this clone. Here the CDR3 DNA reads TGTGCCAGCAGTTTATCGGTGAATGAGCAGTTCTTC. Translated, it gives CASSLSVNEQFF. The chain is built from TRBV6-2 or TRBV6-3 and TRBJ2-1; D unclear. Germline CDR1 is MNHEY and CDR2 is SVGEGT. The CDR3 runs to 12 residues. Trimming took 4 bases from V and 7 from J, leaving 8 bases between them.

This chain links TRBV9 with TRBJ2-1, with TRBD2 matching 10 bases. This CDR3 has 15 residues. Germline trimming cut 4 bases from V and 2 bases from J; bases unmatched to any gene: 3. From germline, CDR1 is SGDLS and CDR2 YYNGEE. The CDR3 spells CASSQSGRAYNEQFF. In DNA form, the CDR3 reads TGTGCCAGCAGCCAAAGCGGGAGGGCCTACAATGAGCAGTTCTTC.

This clone was recorded a few times. The V and J genes are TRBV28 and TRBJ1-4; D is ambiguous. CDR3 length: 14 residues. Trimming stripped 2 bases from V and 6 bases from J, with 10 bases between. Germline lookup yields CDR1 MDHEN and CDR2 SYDVKM. The CDR3 here is CASSLGGRDEKLFF. The CDR3 DNA sequence: TGTGCCAGCAGTTTAGGAGGGAGGGATGAAAAACTGTTTTTT.

V usage is TRBV2 and J usage is TRBJ2-7; perhaps TRBD1 as D (6 bases). This CDR3 is built from 13 residues. V was cut by 7 bases and J by 1 base, with 11 bases left in between. Germline values: CDR1 SNHLY, CDR2 FYNNEI. As DNA, the CDR3 is TGTGCCAGCAAGAGGACAGCATCCTACGAGCAGTACTTC. Translating gives CASKRTASYEQYF.

The chain carries TRBV19 and TRBJ1-5, with D possibly TRBD1 on 6 matching bases. Trimming took 6 bases from V and 0 from J, leaving 24 bases between them. The CDR3 spans 19 residues. Per the germline V gene, CDR1 is LNHDA and CDR2 is SQIVND (reference sequence). The CDR3 nucleotides read TGTGCCAGTAGCCAAAGGCCGGGGACAAGGAAATTTAGCAATCAGCCCCAGCATTTT. Translated: CASSQRPGTRKFSNQPQHF. Full variable domain (outside the CDR3, taken from reference TRBV19 and TRBJ1-5): DGGITQSPKYLFRKEGQNVTLSCEQNLNHDAMYWYRQDPGQGLRLIYYSQIVNDFQKGDIAEGYSVSREKKESFPLTVTSAQKNPTAFYLCASSQRPGTRKFSNQPQHFGDGTRLSIL.

This clone was seen once. The chain couples TRBV7-2 to TRBJ1-1; D not certain. The germline V gene has CDR1 SGHTA and CDR2 FQGNSA. Deletions cut 4 bases from V and 1 base from J, with 13 bases between. The CDR3 contains 15 residues. Here the CDR3 DNA reads TGTGCCAGCAGCTCGGGAGCATACACGAACACTGAAGCTTTCTTT. It codes for CASSSGAYTNTEAFF.

CDR3 coding DNA: TGTGCCAGCAGCTACAGGAGCTCCTACGAGCAGTACTTC. It translates to CASSYRSSYEQYF. This chain uses TRBV2 with TRBJ2-7, with D possibly being TRBD1 (5 bases). The CDR3 consists of 13 residues. V was shortened by 6 bases and J by 0 bases, with 9 bases between the two germline ends. CDR1 and CDR2 from the germline V gene are SNHLY and FYNNEI.

This chain connects TRBV29-1 to TRBJ1-4; a possible D gene is TRBD1 (6 bases). The CDR3 extends over 13 amino acids. Between the trimmed V and J ends, which lost 3 bases and 6 bases, there was a span of 11 bases. Looked up from germline, CDR1 is SQVTM and CDR2 is ANQGSEA. The CDR3 bases are TGCAGCGTTGACGGGGGCGCGGATGAAAAACTGTTTTTT. Its protein product is CSVDGGADEKLFF.

The chain combines TRBV12-3 or TRBV12-4 with TRBJ2-4; 7 nucleotides line up with TRBD2. The CDR3 is 13 amino acids. Trimming cost V 6 bases and J 6 bases; bases outside gene matches: 5. The CDR3 loop reads CASRRAGTNIQYF. In DNA form, the CDR3 reads TGTGCCAGCAGGCGAGCGGGAACAAACATTCAGTACTTC.

The chain links TRBV28 to TRBJ2-1, with no clear D. Between the trimmed V and J ends, which lost 2 bases and 8 bases, there was a span of 10 bases. The CDR3 covers 13 residues. Germline V gene lookup returns CDR1 MDHEN and CDR2 SYDVKM. The CDR3 spells CASSLTINHEQFF. The CDR3 DNA is TGTGCCAGCAGTTTAACGATTAACCATGAGCAGTTCTTC.

This chain uses TRBV12-3 or TRBV12-4 with TRBJ2-5; a weak D match, TRBD2 (5 bases). V was clipped by 3 bases and J by 5 bases, with 10 bases between them. The CDR3 runs to 13 residues. In nucleotides, the CDR3 is TGTGCCAGCAGTTTCGGCGGGTGGGAGACCCAGTACTTC. It is translated as CASSFGGWETQYF.

This sequence joins TRBV3-1 (or the pseudogene TRBV3-2) and TRBJ1-2; D remains unclear. V was shortened by 1 base and J by 10 bases, with 13 bases between the two germline ends. The CDR3 has 13 residues. In germline, CDR1 is LGHDT, CDR2 YNNKEL (reference sequence). The CDR3 loop reads CASSQGTFRHYTF. CDR3 sequence (DNA): TGTGCCAGCAGCCAAGGAACGTTCAGACACTACACCTTC.

As to this clone: The same CDR3 is also encoded by other DNA sequences in this sample. J is TRBJ1-3 and V is TRBV7-2; no clear D gene. The CDR3 totals 15 residues. From germline, CDR1 is SGHTA and CDR2 FQGNSA. V shed 1 base and J shed 4 bases, with 11 bases lying between them. This CDR3 reads CASSLVAGSGNTIYF. The CDR3 region has the DNA TGTGCCAGCAGCTTAGTCGCCGGATCCGGAAACACCATATATTTT.

This chain uses TRBV5-1 with TRBJ1-4; a weak D match, TRBD1 (6 bases). From germline, CDR1 is SGHRS and CDR2 YFSETQ. The CDR3 sequence is 15 residues long. Trimming shortened V by 4 bases and J by 13 bases, and 23 bases separated the two germline ends. The CDR3 is CASSTGTLSHQGLFF. For the CDR3, the DNA is TGCGCCAGCAGCACCGGGACACTCAGCCATCAGGGACTGTTTTTT.

This chain joins TRBV6-6 and TRBJ2-7, with 9 nucleotides matching TRBD1. The CDR3 has 15 residues. The junction had 5 bases not matched to a gene; V was cut back by 0 bases and J by 5 bases. Germline V gene data show CDR1 as MNHNY and CDR2 as SVGAGI (reference sequence). CDR3 sequence reads: CASSYSEQGADEQYF. DNA of the CDR3: TGTGCCAGCAGTTACTCAGAACAGGGGGCCGACGAGCAGTACTTC.

This rearrangement joins TRBV6-5 to TRBJ1-1; D not certain. Germline assignment: CDR1 MNHEY and CDR2 SVGAGI. The CDR3 sequence is 13 residues long. Trimming took off 4 bases at V and 5 bases at J, with 11 bases between the two ends. In nucleotides, the CDR3 is TGTGCCAGCAGTTTAGGGTTGCGTACTGAAGCTTTCTTT. Translated: CASSLGLRTEAFF.

This sequence joins TRBV5-6 and TRBJ2-2; D uncertain. Between the trimmed V and J ends, which lost 3 bases and 0 bases, there was a span of 12 bases. Germline loops: CDR1 SGHDT, CDR2 YYEEEE. The CDR3 has 16 amino acids. DNA of the CDR3: TGTGCCAGCAGCTGGGATATGGGTTCGAACACCGGGGAGCTGTTTTTT. Protein: CASSWDMGSNTGELFF.

The V gene is TRBV10-3, the J gene TRBJ2-5; perhaps TRBD1 as D (5 bases). The ends were cut back, 7 bases at V and 4 bases at J, with 16 bases in the middle. CDR3 length: 14 residues. Germline V lookup: CDR1 ENHRY, CDR2 SYGVKD. CDR3 coding DNA: TGTGCCATCACCGAGGCTAGGGGATCAGAGACCCAGTACTTC. Translating it yields CAITEARGSETQYF.